The rows below give T cell receptor beta chains drawn from one sample of a study of beta chain features in type 1 diabetes. Profiled with immunoSEQ multiplex PCR; TCRdb holds only in-frame clones, not every one. The profile shows under 250,000 clones, about a tenth of them singletons. Sequenced material: central memory CD4+ T cells from blood. These receptors came from a man aged 18 to 35 in good health. CDR3s include the opening cysteine and the closing phenylalanine or tryptophan. D genes are given only for firm matches. Some rows have no size entry. The others give once, few or many, or a class for an expanded clone.

.,TRBV28,.,TRBJ2-7,TGTGCCAGCAGTTTCGACCAGGACTACTACGAGCAGTACTTC,CASSFDQDYYEQYF
.,TRBV25-1,.,TRBJ2-3,TGTGCCAGCAGAGCCGGGGGTTTCACAGATACGCAGTATTTT,CASRAGGFTDTQYF
few,TRBV5-1,TRBD1,TRBJ2-3,TGCGCCAGCAGTTCCCCGGGACAGAGCACAGATACGCAGTATTTT,CASSSPGQSTDTQYF
.,TRBV27,.,TRBJ2-3,TGTGCCAGCAGGCGAGGAGGGGGAGCCTTAGATACGCAGTATTTT,CASRRGGGALDTQYF
.,TRBV9,.,TRBJ2-5,TGTGCCAGCAGCCTCCAGGCACAGCGACAGGAGACCCAGTACTTC,CASSLQAQRQETQYF
few,TRBV7-2,TRBD1,TRBJ1-3,TGTGCCAGCAGCTCGGACAGGGGAAACACCATATATTTT,CASSSDRGNTIYF
.,TRBV4-1,.,TRBJ2-1,TGCGCCAGCAGCCAAGATACCGGAGTGGCCGTGCACAATGAGCAGTTCTTC,CASSQDTGVAVHNEQFF
few,TRBV27,.,TRBJ2-7,TGTGCCAGCAGTTTGACAGCGGAGATGGGCGAGCAGTACTTC,CASSLTAEMGEQYF
few,TRBV27,.,TRBJ1-1,TGTGCCAGCAGTCAACCTGGGCGGGCTTTGGCTTTCTTT,CASSQPGRALAFF
.,TRBV2,.,TRBJ2-7,TGTGCCAGCAGCGGACAGCTACGTCAGGGGCAGTACTTC,CASSGQLRQGQYF
few,TRBV7-2,.,TRBJ1-1,TGTGCCAGCAGCCTAGGGTGGGGGCGAGCTGAAGCTTTCTTT,CASSLGWGRAEAFF
many,TRBV7-9,.,TRBJ1-5,TGTGCCAGCAGTTTTGACGGCAATCAGCCCCAGCATTTT,CASSFDGNQPQHF
.,TRBV4-2,.,TRBJ1-5,TGTGCCAGCAGCCAAGGAGACAGCAATGGCAATCAGCCCCAGCATTTT,CASSQGDSNGNQPQHF
.,TRBV18,.,TRBJ1-3,TGTGCCAGCTCGTATGGGAACTCTGGAAACACCATATATTTT,CASSYGNSGNTIYF
.,TRBV15,TRBD1,TRBJ2-7,TGTGCCACCAGCAGACAACAGGGGTACGAGCAGTACTTC,CATSRQQGYEQYF
.,TRBV2,TRBD1,TRBJ2-7,TGTGCCAGCAGTGAATTACTCAGGGGGCTCGAGCAGTACTTC,CASSELLRGLEQYF
.,TRBV30,.,TRBJ1-1,TGTGCCTGGAGTGTTTCTGGGGCGCGGGCCTTT,CAWSVSGARAF
.,TRBV18,TRBD2,TRBJ2-3,TGTGCCAGCTCACCGGGAGCGGGGGCGAAGACAGATACGCAGTATTTT,CASSPGAGAKTDTQYF
few,TRBV5-4,TRBD2,TRBJ2-1,TGTGCCAGCAGCTTGGTAGCGGGAGGGTTTAATGAGCAGTTCTTC,CASSLVAGGFNEQFF
.,TRBV15,.,TRBJ2-3,TGTGCCACCAGCAACCTTTTCCGGGGCAATACAGATACGCAGTATTTT,CATSNLFRGNTDTQYF
.,TRBV30,.,TRBJ2-3,TGTGCCTGGAGTGGCTTACTAGGAGCCGGCACAGATACGCAGTATTTT,CAWSGLLGAGTDTQYF
many,TRBV29-1,.,TRBJ1-4,TGCAGCGTTGAAGATCCCTGGTTGGCTGAAAAACTGTTTTTT,CSVEDPWLAEKLFF
.,TRBV5-1,TRBD1,TRBJ2-5,TGCGCCAGCAGCTTGGGGGCGACAGGGCAAGAGACCCAGTACTTC,CASSLGATGQETQYF
.,TRBV27,.,TRBJ2-7,TGTGCCAGCAGTTCCTTAGACAACTACGAGCAGTACTTC,CASSSLDNYEQYF
many,TRBV29-1,TRBD1,TRBJ1-1,TGCAGCGTTACCAGGGGGCGGAACACTGAAGCTTTCTTT,CSVTRGRNTEAFF
few,TRBV5-4,.,TRBJ2-5,TGTGCCAGCACCCCAGCGGGCGGGCAAGAGACCCAGTACTTC,CASTPAGGQETQYF
.,TRBV2,TRBD1,TRBJ1-4,TGTGCCAGCAGTGTCTCGGACAGGGGGCTAAAACTGTTTTTT,CASSVSDRGLKLFF
.,TRBV7-2,TRBD1,TRBJ2-1,TGTGCCAGCAGCCTGGACAGGTCCCGACCCTACAATGAGCAGTTCTTC,CASSLDRSRPYNEQFF
.,TRBV29-1,.,TRBJ1-1,TGCAGCGTGGGGACGGCGAACACTGAAGCTTTCTTT,CSVGTANTEAFF
.,TRBV25-1,.,TRBJ1-4,TGTGCCAGCAGTGACGTGGGGGGCGATGAAAAACTGTTTTTT,CASSDVGGDEKLFF
few,TRBV4-1,.,TRBJ1-1,TGCGCCAGCAGCCGCGTAAGGGCGAACACTGAAGCTTTCTTT,CASSRVRANTEAFF
few,TRBV28,TRBD1,TRBJ2-7,TGTGCCAGCACCCCGGACAGGCCCTACGAGCAGTACTTC,CASTPDRPYEQYF
few,TRBV14,.,TRBJ2-1,TGTGCCAGCAGCCAAGTAAGGGACGGATGGTACAATGAGCAGTTCTTC,CASSQVRDGWYNEQFF
.,TRBV5-1,.,TRBJ2-5,TGCGCCAGCAGCTTAGCCCTAGCGACCACCATAGAGACCCAGTACTTC,CASSLALATTIETQYF
few,TRBV29-1,.,TRBJ2-2,TGCAGCGTTGCCGCGCAAAACACCGGGGAGCTGTTTTTT,CSVAAQNTGELFF
few,TRBV7-9,.,TRBJ2-7,TGTGCCAGCAGCTTAGATCGGCTAGCCGCCTACGAGCAGTACTTC,CASSLDRLAAYEQYF
many,TRBV7-8,TRBD2,TRBJ2-1,TGTGCCAGCAAGACTAGTGGCGGGAGATTGAATGAGCAGTTCTTC,CASKTSGGRLNEQFF
.,TRBV23-1,.,TRBJ2-5,TGCGCCAGCAGTCCTTACCCCTCGGCGGAGACCCAGTACTTC,CASSPYPSAETQYF
.,TRBV30,.,TRBJ2-5,TGTGCCTGGAAGGGGGATGCTGAGACCCAGTACTTC,CAWKGDAETQYF
many,TRBV14,.,TRBJ2-7,TGTGCCAGCAGCCAAGATGAGGGCGAGACGGGGGTCCAGGAGCAGTACTTC,CASSQDEGETGVQEQYF
few,TRBV15,TRBD1,TRBJ1-1,TGTGCCACCAGCAGAGACCTACCGAGTGTGACAGGGATGTCTGAAGCTTTCTTT,CATSRDLPSVTGMSEAFF
few,TRBV11-3,.,TRBJ2-1,TGTGCCAGCAGCTTAGGGCACAGCTTCAATGAGCAGTTCTTC,CASSLGHSFNEQFF
.,TRBV18,.,TRBJ1-1,TGTGCCAGCTCACCATCTACGGAGAACACTGAAGCTTTCTTT,CASSPSTENTEAFF
.,TRBV5-1,TRBD2,TRBJ2-1,TGCGCCAGCAGCAGAACCGGGACTAGCGCGTACAATGAGCAGTTCTTC,CASSRTGTSAYNEQFF
.,TRBV2,.,TRBJ2-3,TGTGCCAGCAGTGAAGAGCCAGATACGCAGTATTTT,CASSEEPDTQYF
few,TRBV6-6,.,TRBJ1-5,TGTGCCAGCCACCAACAAACAGGCCTTCAGCCCCAGCATTTT,CASHQQTGLQPQHF
few,TRBV28,TRBD2,TRBJ2-7,TGTGCCAGCAGTTTTCTCATTCGCGGGAGGGCCGGGGACGAGCAGTACTTC,CASSFLIRGRAGDEQYF
.,TRBV5-4,.,TRBJ2-7,TGTGCCAGCAGTTCACACAAGTCCCAAGCGACAGAGCAGTACTTC,CASSSHKSQATEQYF
few,TRBV7-9,TRBD1,TRBJ2-3,TGTGCCAGCGGACCGGGACAGTTTTCAAATACGCAGTATTTT,CASGPGQFSNTQYF
.,TRBV29-1,TRBD1,TRBJ2-2,TGCAGCGGGGGACAGACAGACACCGGGGAGCTGTTTTTT,CSGGQTDTGELFF
.,TRBV7-9,TRBD2,TRBJ2-7,TGTGCCAGCAGCTCCAGGACCTGGACTAGCGGTACCTCCTACGAGCAGTACTTC,CASSSRTWTSGTSYEQYF
few,TRBV7-9,TRBD1,TRBJ2-5,TGTGCCAGCAGCTTAAGAGGTCCGAGCTTAAGTGACAGGGAAGAGACCCAGTACTTC,CASSLRGPSLSDREETQYF
few,TRBV5-1,.,TRBJ2-3,TGCGCCAGCAGCCTTTTTCCAGCAGATACGCAGTATTTT,CASSLFPADTQYF
many,TRBV10-3,TRBD2,TRBJ2-3,TGTGCCACTACAACTAGCGGGCTACCGACAGATACGCAGTATTTT,CATTTSGLPTDTQYF
few,TRBV7-2,TRBD1,TRBJ2-2,TGTGCCAGCAGCGGGACAGGGTTGGTCGGGGAGCTGTTTTTT,CASSGTGLVGELFF
few,TRBV9,.,TRBJ2-1,TGTGCCAGCAGCGTAGTGTCAGGGACCGGGCAGTTCTTC,CASSVVSGTGQFF
.,TRBV6-5,.,TRBJ2-5,TGTGCCAGCAGTCCCGGATATGGGAGGATAGAGACCCAGTACTTC,CASSPGYGRIETQYF
.,TRBV15,.,TRBJ2-7,TGTGCCACCAGCAGAGAAGGCGGTTCCTACGAGCAGTACTTC,CATSREGGSYEQYF
many,TRBV4-1,TRBD1,TRBJ1-2,TGCGCCAGCAGCCTCAGGGCACGACAGGGAGTCGAATATGGCTACACCTTC,CASSLRARQGVEYGYTF
.,TRBV9,.,TRBJ2-1,TGTGCCAGCAGCGTAACCAGGAGGGCCGAGTCCTACAATGAGCAGTTCTTC,CASSVTRRAESYNEQFF